This T cell receptor (beta chain) was sequenced during a study of CD8+ T cells in alopecia areata. Study conclusions and caveats: Many expanded lesional clones persisted in scalp and blood during tofacitinib treatment. Normal scalp showed lower clonality than lesional scalp, especially alopecia totalis/universalis. The treated group had a single nonresponder, limiting CD8+ expansion-response conclusions. Tofacitinib significantly decreased scalp clonality and expanded CD8+ clones among top 100.

Treatment given: oral pan-JAK inhibitor, 5-10 mg twice daily. Comment on this clone: Its antigen is not identified.

As the sequencing template, cDNA was produced by extracting RNA and reverse transcribing it. The method was immunoSEQ multiplex PCR; TCRdb's version includes in-frame clones alone and lacks a portion of them. The data show approximately 170,000 clones, with roughly three fifths seen just once and roughly 0.7% held by the top ten. The sequence was collected from a human donor with alopecia areata. The specimen comprised CD4+ T cells sorted from blood, sampled at week 4, from a patient treated with tofacitinib.

The CDR3 sequence: CASSYSSLDSYEQYF. As DNA, the CDR3 is TGTGCCAGCAGTTACTCGTCCCTAGATTCCTACGAGCAGTACTTC. The rearrangement uses TRBV6-5 and TRBJ2-7; D gene unclear. Germline V gives CDR1 MNHEY, CDR2 SVGAGI. The CDR3 is 15 amino acids. V lost 0 bases to trimming and J lost 1 base, with 10 bases between them.